One TCR beta chain is described in this entry. The germline V and J ends were trimmed by 7 bases and 2 bases, with 10 bases remaining between them. The germline CDR1 and CDR2 sequences are LGHDT and YNNKEL (reference sequence). This CDR3 spans 13 amino acids. The data derive from a study of blood T cell repertoires in COVID-19. Study context: Researchers got acute and convalescent COVID-19 samples from the United States, Italy and Spain.

The repertoire was sequenced with immunoSEQ multiplex PCR; TCRdb's copy has only in-frame clones and lacks some. The repertoire holds about 300,000 clones, with 70% to 90% as singletons. The clonotype was recovered from a man younger than 45 who had recovered from COVID-19. V usage is TRBV3-1 (or the pseudogene TRBV3-2) and J usage is TRBJ2-3; TRBD2 is a possible D gene (6 bases). The sample comprised PBMCs or T cells enriched from blood (not recorded which). DNA of the CDR3: TGTGCCAGCACACTAGCCTACACAGATACGCAGTATTTT. Amino acids: CASTLAYTDTQYF.